The rows below give T cell receptor beta chains drawn from one sample of a study of graft-versus-host responses after intestinal transplantation. Here immunoSEQ multiplex PCR was the method, and the copy in TCRdb shows in-frame clones only, minus some. This table holds about 73,000 clones, almost 90% found once. The antigens for these receptors are not known. The sample was unstimulated CD8+ T cells sorted from spleen or lymph node cells, taken before transplant. Receptors originate from a human donor who was the organ donor for an intestinal transplant. Each CDR3 is given with its conserved first and last residue. The order of the fields is D gene, J gene, V gene, clone size, CDR3 protein, CDR3 DNA. D genes are given only for firm matches. A row's size may be missing; if present it is once, few, many or a size class.

-	TRBJ1-3	TRBV4-2	-	CASSQGSIGNTIYF	TGTGCCAGCAGCCAAGGATCTATCGGAAACACCATATATTTT
TRBD1	TRBJ2-1	TRBV18	-	CASSRRQGVENEQFF	TGTGCCAGCTCCCGGAGACAGGGGGTAGAAAATGAGCAGTTCTTC
TRBD2	TRBJ2-2	TRBV5-4	-	CASSHPAGGRTGELFF	TGTGCCAGCAGTCACCCAGCGGGGGGAAGAACCGGGGAGCTGTTTTTT
TRBD1	TRBJ2-1	TRBV4-3	-	CASSQSGTGVNEQFF	TGCGCCAGCAGCCAAAGTGGGACAGGGGTCAATGAGCAGTTCTTC
TRBD1	TRBJ2-3	TRBV27	-	CASSFRGTSTDTQYF	TGTGCCAGCAGTTTCAGGGGGACCAGCACAGATACGCAGTATTTT
-	TRBJ2-2	TRBV27	-	CASSLTFPGPTTGSPGELFF	TGTGCCAGCAGTTTAACATTTCCGGGCCCCACCACAGGGAGCCCCGGGGAGCTGTTTTTT
TRBD2	TRBJ2-1	TRBV19	-	CASKWGLAGDNEQFF	TGTGCCAGTAAATGGGGACTAGCGGGGGACAATGAGCAGTTCTTC
-	TRBJ2-1	TRBV13	-	CASSLERGDSLYNEQFF	TGTGCCAGCAGCTTAGAACGTGGAGACAGCCTCTACAATGAGCAGTTCTTC
-	TRBJ2-5	TRBV7-2	-	CASSLLHGGQETQYF	TGTGCCAGCAGCTTATTACACGGGGGGCAGGAGACCCAGTACTTC
-	TRBJ2-2	TRBV13	-	CASSSGVNTGELFF	TGTGCCAGCAGCTCGGGGGTGAACACCGGGGAGCTGTTTTTT
-	TRBJ1-2	TRBV27	-	CASSLGGDYGYTF	TGTGCCAGCAGTTTGGGGGGAGATTATGGCTACACCTTC
-	TRBJ1-5	TRBV27	-	CASSRGQNSNQPQHF	TGTGCCAGCAGTCGAGGACAGAATAGCAATCAGCCCCAGCATTTT
-	TRBJ1-4	TRBV13	once	CASRPRGLTEKLFF	TGTGCCAGCAGGCCACGGGGACTTACAGAAAAACTGTTTTTT
-	TRBJ2-5	TRBV7-9	-	CASTESRRGGETQYF	TGTGCCAGCACCGAATCCCGGAGGGGCGGGGAGACCCAGTACTTC
-	TRBJ2-2	TRBV4-1	-	CASSQAPGANTGELFF	TGCGCCAGCAGCCAAGCTCCAGGCGCCAACACCGGGGAGCTGTTTTTT
TRBD1	TRBJ1-1	TRBV6-5	-	CASAPGTGKEAFF	TGTGCCAGCGCCCCCGGGACAGGGAAAGAAGCTTTCTTT
-	TRBJ1-5	TRBV6-5	few	CASSYGVGAGQPQHF	TGTGCCAGCAGTTACGGGGTGGGGGCGGGTCAGCCCCAGCATTTT
TRBD1	TRBJ2-2	TRBV2	-	CASSGQQGSNTGELFF	TGTGCCAGCAGTGGACAACAGGGGTCGAACACCGGGGAGCTGTTTTTT
TRBD1	TRBJ2-3	TRBV7-9	-	CASSLTDRADTDTQYF	TGTGCCAGCAGCTTAACGGACAGGGCCGACACAGATACGCAGTATTTT
TRBD1	TRBJ1-5	TRBV19	-	CATSRQGKATDSNQPQHF	TGTGCCACCTCAAGACAGGGGAAGGCCACCGATAGCAATCAGCCCCAGCATTTT